This T cell receptor beta chain was found in a study of blood T cell repertoires in COVID-19. As for the study in general: COVID-19 samples collected from the United States, Italy and Spain covered acute and convalescent phases. The cDNA or gDNA used as material had been derived from T cells, B-cell-depleted T cells, or PBMCs.

The CDR3 contains 16 residues. The germline CDR1 and CDR2 sequences are KGHDR and SFDVKD. Trimming took off 1 base at V and 1 base at J, with 10 bases between the two ends. Original methodology: How many nucleated cells were present was estimated from reference gene primer amplification. Repertoires were generated with immunoSEQ multiplex PCR, while TCRdb's copy carries only in-frame clones and drops some. The V and J calls and the clone size are those of that table, but D and trimming were determined from the DNA. This sample has 150,000 to 160,000 clones, with 80% to 90% found just once. This receptor was obtained from a woman aged 40 to 50 with acute or convalescent COVID-19. The chain couples TRBV24-1 to TRBJ2-1; the D gene is possibly TRBD2 (5 bases). Sequencing was done on a sample of peripheral blood. The CDR3 DNA sequence: TGTGCCACCAGTGATTTCGTGGAGGATTCCTACAATGAGCAGTTCTTC. It specifies CATSDFVEDSYNEQFF.